This T cell receptor (beta chain) was identified in a study of graft-versus-host responses after intestinal transplantation. Across the study: Multivisceral, liver-intestinal, or isolated intestinal transplants were given to recipients.

Germline assignment: CDR1 SEHNR and CDR2 FQNEAQ (reference sequence). Germline trimming cut 1 base from V and 1 base from J; bases unmatched to any gene: 9. The CDR3 has 18 amino acids. Here immunoSEQ multiplex PCR was the method, and the copy in TCRdb shows in-frame clones only, minus some. The table includes around 13,000 clones, 74% detected once. Whole-study results and caveats: GvH clones turned up in recipient marrow; some had shown up first in ileum or blood. Early post-transplant HvG declines were associated with peak circulating GvH clone levels. Subjects displaying graft-donor T cell macrochimerism possessed elevated graft-versus-host to host-versus-graft clonal ratios inside allografts.

A word on this clone: Its antigen is not identified.

Processed graft tissue released its intraepithelial and lamina propria lymphocytes. The TCR sequence derives from a human patient who received an intestinal transplant, so some T cells may come from the graft donor. This sample comprised ileum tissue, obtained 16 days after intestinal transplant. V is TRBV7-9 and J is TRBJ2-5; 10 bases are shared with TRBD2. CDR3 in DNA: TGTGCCAGCAGCTTAGACCTCACTAGCGGGGTTTCCCAAGAGACCCAGTACTTC. Amino acids: CASSLDLTSGVSQETQYF. Supplemented by reference TRBV7-9 and TRBJ2-5, the full variable domain reads DTGVSQNPRHKITKRGQNVTFRCDPISEHNRLYWYRQTLGQGPEFLTYFQNEAQLEKSRLLSDRFSAERPKGSFSTLEIQRTEQGDSAMYLCASSLDLTSGVSQETQYFGPGTRLLVL.